These 20 T cell receptor beta chains share one sample of origin, sequenced in a study of cytomegalovirus exposure and HLA in healthy donors. Researchers ran the PCR with 60 Vbeta and 13 Jbeta primers. TCRdb's copy holds only in-frame clones and misses some; the assay was immunoSEQ multiplex PCR. The data show approximately 220,000 clones, around 80% seen once. Material: PBMCs. These receptors came from a boy younger than 10 in good health and CMV-seronegative.

Written as DNA, the CDR3 is TGTGCCAGCAGTCCCCGTTGGGGGAGGACGTACGAGCAGTACTTC. The encoded protein is CASSPRWGRTYEQYF. The genes are TRBV28 and TRBJ2-7; possible D gene TRBD2, 6 bases. CDR1 is MDHEN, CDR2 SYDVKM, per germline. V was trimmed by 5 bases and J by 4 bases, leaving 18 bases between them. CDR3 size: 15 residues. The full variable domain, with the rest looked up from reference TRBV28 and TRBJ2-7, is DVKVTQSSRYLVKRTGEKVFLECVQDMDHENMFWYRQDPGLGLRLIYFSYDVKMKEKGDIPEGYSVSREKKERFSLILESASTNQTSMYLCASSPRWGRTYEQYFGPGTRLTVT.

The genes are TRBV19 and TRBJ1-2; 8 bases line up with TRBD1. The length of the CDR3 is 17 residues. V lost 1 base, J lost 4 bases, and 11 bases stayed unmatched. The germline gives CDR1 LNHDA, CDR2 SQIVND (reference sequence). The CDR3 here is CASSIVVGRTGTYGYTF. CDR3 in DNA: TGTGCCAGTAGTATAGTAGTCGGGCGGACAGGGACCTATGGCTACACCTTC.

There are a few counts of this clone. CDR3 amino acids: CASRGQGWDGELFF. The CDR3, as DNA: TGTGCCAGCAGGGGACAGGGTTGGGACGGGGAGCTGTTTTTT. This sequence joins TRBV28 and TRBJ2-2; TRBD1 matches 9 bases. This CDR3 has 14 amino acids. The V and J ends lost 6 bases and 7 bases, in that order; junction bases with no gene match: 6. Looked up from germline, CDR1 is MDHEN and CDR2 is SYDVKM.

The chain employs TRBV6-6 and TRBJ2-5; 10 bases agree with TRBD2. This CDR3 comprises 16 residues. The V gene end was trimmed by 0 bases and the J gene end by 5 bases; junction bases not matched to a gene: 6. Germline values: CDR1 MNHNY, CDR2 SVGAGI (reference sequence). The CDR3 sequence is CASSYSSGGAFETQYF. The CDR3 DNA follows: TGTGCCAGCAGTTACTCAAGCGGGGGGGCATTTGAGACCCAGTACTTC.

In this sample, this clone turned up a few times. The V gene is TRBV5-1, the J gene TRBJ2-7; 13 nucleotides match TRBD2. CDR3 length: 15 residues. In germline, CDR1 is SGHRS, CDR2 YFSETQ. Losses at the gene ends were 4 bases for V and 6 bases for J; bases not matched to a gene: 7. The CDR3 sequence is CASSTRTSGSREQYF. The CDR3 DNA reads as TGCGCCAGCAGCACGAGGACTAGCGGGAGTCGCGAGCAGTACTTC. Together with reference TRBV5-1 and TRBJ2-7, the CDR3 gives the full variable domain: KAGVTQTPRYLIKTRGQQVTLSCSPISGHRSVSWYQQTPGQGLQFLFEYFSETQRNKGNFPGRFSGRQFSNSRSEMNVSTLELGDSALYLCASSTRTSGSREQYFGPGTRLTVT.

This sequence joins TRBV11-2 and TRBJ2-5; no clear D gene. The tail of the sequence fits TRBJ2-7 better, so the J call may be wrong. There are 11 residues in the CDR3. Germline assignment: CDR1 SGHAT and CDR2 FQNNGV. The CDR3 region is CASSASYEQYF. As DNA, the CDR3 is TGTGCCAGCAGCGCTAGCTACGAGCAGTACTTC.

This rearrangement joins TRBV6-5 to TRBJ2-5, with a tentative D call TRBD2 (6 bases). Between the trimmed V and J ends, which lost 0 bases and 1 base, there was a span of 12 bases. CDR3 length: 16 residues. Per germline, CDR1 MNHEY and CDR2 SVGAGI. This CDR3 is CASSYSNGGVQETQYF. CDR3 in DNA: TGTGCCAGCAGTTACTCGAACGGGGGTGTCCAAGAGACCCAGTACTTC.

The rearrangement uses TRBV11-2 and TRBJ2-3; 7 bases line up with TRBD2. Germline V gives CDR1 SGHAT, CDR2 FQNNGV. The V segment lost 5 bases and the J segment 0 bases; nucleotides outside the gene matches: 5. The CDR3 is made up of 15 amino acids. The CDR3 sequence: CASSQVGGSTDTQYF. CDR3 DNA: TGTGCCAGCAGCCAGGTGGGGGGGAGCACAGATACGCAGTATTTT. Using reference TRBV11-2 and TRBJ2-3 for the parts outside the CDR3, the full variable domain is EAGVAQSPRYKIIEKRQSVAFWCNPISGHATLYWYQQILGQGPKLLIQFQNNGVVDDSQLPKDRFSAERLKGVDSTLKIQPAKLEDSAVYLCASSQVGGSTDTQYFGPGTRLTVL.

The J gene is TRBJ2-5, the V gene TRBV30, with 9 bases fitting TRBD1. The length of the CDR3 is 16 residues. Germline assignment: CDR1 GTSNPN and CDR2 SVGIG (reference sequence). V shed 1 base, J shed 4 bases, and the junction held 10 bases outside the gene matches. The CDR3 here is CAWSASRDRVLETQYF. The CDR3 nucleotides read TGTGCCTGGAGTGCAAGCCGGGACAGGGTCTTAGAGACCCAGTACTTC.

V is TRBV7-8 and J is TRBJ2-1; TRBD2 aligns across 7 bases. The germline gives CDR1 SGHVS, CDR2 FQNEAQ. The trim removed 5 bases at V and 6 bases at J, leaving 4 bases unmatched. The CDR3 has 13 residues. For the CDR3, the DNA is TGTGCCAGCAGCCCCGGACTAGTCAATGAGCAGTTCTTC. This encodes CASSPGLVNEQFF.

The chain joins TRBV11-2 to TRBJ2-7, with 8 bases matching TRBD1. The CDR3 runs 12 residues. The V and J ends lost 7 bases and 6 bases, in that order; junction bases with no gene match: 5. CDR1 is SGHAT, CDR2 FQNNGV, per germline. CDR3 loop: CASTSTGVEQYF. As DNA, the CDR3 is TGTGCCAGCACGTCGACAGGGGTCGAGCAGTACTTC.

The sample holds a few counts of this clone. The CDR3 DNA is TGTGCCAGCAGGGCACAGGGGGGAGGCACTGAAGCTTTCTTT. Translating it yields CASRAQGGGTEAFF. This chain joins TRBV2 and TRBJ1-1; 8 nucleotides agree with TRBD1. There are 14 residues in the CDR3. J was trimmed by 4 bases and V by 6 bases; bases with no gene match: 7. Germline V gene lookup returns CDR1 SNHLY and CDR2 FYNNEI.

V gene TRBV9 combines with J gene TRBJ2-5; 9 positions agree with TRBD2. The V segment lost 3 bases and the J segment 5 bases; nucleotides outside the gene matches: 14. The length of the CDR3 is 17 residues. Germline V gene data show CDR1 as SGDLS and CDR2 as YYNGEE. Written as DNA, the CDR3 is TGTGCCAGCAGCGAGGGTCCCGCGGGGGGGCCTCAGGAGACCCAGTACTTC. Amino acids: CASSEGPAGGPQETQYF.

The chain couples TRBV18 to TRBJ2-7; the match to TRBD1 covers 10 bases. The junction had 7 bases not matched to a gene; V was cut back by 2 bases and J by 0 bases. CDR1 and CDR2 (germline): KGHSH, LQKENI. This CDR3 is 17 amino acids long. The CDR3 bases are TGTGCCAGCTCACCAAGGGGACAGGGGCCGATCTCCTACGAGCAGTACTTC. Its translation: CASSPRGQGPISYEQYF.

V gene TRBV6-1 combines with J gene TRBJ2-7; D remains unclear. The CDR3 sequence is 14 residues long. Trimming cost V 3 bases and J 4 bases, with 13 bases left between them. Germline CDR1 MNHNS, CDR2 SASEGT. CDR3 sequence reads: CASSEVPGLYEQYF. The DNA for the CDR3 is TGTGCCAGCAGTGAGGTGCCCGGTCTATACGAGCAGTACTTC.

The chain has TRBV7-2 and TRBJ1-3; unclear D gene. This CDR3 has 16 amino acids. The germline CDR1 and CDR2 sequences are SGHTA and FQGNSA. The V end lost 1 base, the J end lost 0 bases, and 10 bases lay between the germline ends. CDR3 nucleotides: TGTGCCAGCAGCTTAGGGGCAGGAAACTCTGGAAACACCATATATTTT. As protein: CASSLGAGNSGNTIYF.

The V and J genes are TRBV25-1 and TRBJ2-5; D is undetermined. Germline V CDR1 and CDR2: MGHDK, SYGVNS. V was shortened by 2 bases and J by 2 bases, with 6 bases between the two germline ends. CDR3 length: 13 amino acids. For the CDR3, the DNA is TGTGCCAGCAGTGAAACTGAACAAGAGACCCAGTACTTC. Protein sequence: CASSETEQETQYF.

V gene TRBV5-6 combines with J gene TRBJ1-2; TRBD1 might be the D (6 bases). The germline gives CDR1 SGHDT, CDR2 YYEEEE. Trimming shortened V by 2 bases and J by 7 bases, and 18 bases separated the two germline ends. CDR3 length: 15 residues. The CDR3 is CASSFFDRLVVGYTF. As DNA, the CDR3 is TGTGCCAGCAGCTTTTTTGACAGGCTGGTGGTTGGCTACACCTTC.

This rearrangement joins TRBV5-4 to TRBJ1-4, with D possibly being TRBD1 (6 bases). Trimming cost V 4 bases and J 4 bases, with 14 bases left between them. The CDR3 contains 15 residues. The V gene's germline CDR1 is SGHNT and CDR2 YYREEE (reference sequence). This CDR3 is CASSGTGYGNEKLFF. The CDR3 nucleotides read TGTGCCAGCAGCGGCACAGGGTATGGTAATGAAAAACTGTTTTTT. Looking up the rest from reference TRBV5-4 and TRBJ1-4 gives the full variable domain: ETGVTQSPTHLIKTRGQQVTLRCSSQSGHNTVSWYQQALGQGPQFIFQYYREEENGRGNFPPRFSGLQFPNYSSELNVNALELDDSALYLCASSGTGYGNEKLFFGSGTQLSVL.

The chain carries TRBV6-9 and TRBJ1-4; 8 bases fit TRBD1. This CDR3 has 17 amino acids. The V segment lost 5 bases and the J segment 3 bases; nucleotides outside the gene matches: 11. Germline V gene lookup returns CDR1 MNHGY and CDR2 SVAAGI. The CDR3 sequence is CASSRRTGNEANEKLFF. For the CDR3, the DNA is TGTGCCAGCAGTCGGAGGACAGGGAATGAGGCTAATGAAAAACTGTTTTTT.